This T cell receptor (beta chain) was sequenced for a study of blood T cells in healthy people across ages. About the study: Per two T cells, template switching captured roughly one barcoded beta molecule.

Findings of the study overall: Among long-lived donors, naive CD4+ cells were more numerous and diversity higher than in aged donors.

This CDR3 region has 14 residues. The junction had 5 bases not matched to a gene; V was cut back by 6 bases and J by 8 bases. Regarding this clonotype: As yet, its antigen is unknown.

A J-beta primer mix and a sample-barcoded 5' primer were used in a second PCR of roughly 6 to 12 cycles. TCRdb re-called the 5' RACE reads with MiXCR, one entry per CDR3 protein. There are 800,000 or so distinct CDR3 sequences in the sample; roughly 25% occur only once, and approximately 3.7% lies in the top ten. The data were also submitted as part of a second study, on T cells of mothers and their children. That source adds: The overlap seen between related mothers and children slightly exceeded that of unrelated pairs, though not significantly.

The chain links TRBV12-3 or TRBV12-4 to TRBJ2-1; 12 nucleotides match TRBD2. This receptor was identified in a boy between 10 and 17 years old in good health. Sequences were obtained from blood. CDR3 sequence reads: CASRPSGGEDEQFF. The DNA for the CDR3 is TGTGCCAGCAGACCTAGCGGGGGGGAGGATGAGCAGTTCTTC.